This T cell receptor beta chain came from a study of cytomegalovirus exposure and HLA in healthy donors. The PCR used 60 Vbeta and 13 Jbeta primers. Assay: immunoSEQ multiplex PCR; the TCRdb copy retains only in-frame clones and omits some. Altogether fewer than 250,000 clones are present, about 75% being singletons, with the ten largest covering 1.5% to 2%. Germline V gene data show CDR1 as SGHNT and CDR2 as YENEEA. V lost 4 bases, J lost 0 bases, and 11 bases lay in between. The CDR3 has 15 amino acids. This chain links TRBV11-3 with TRBJ2-3, with TRBD2 as a possible D gene (5 bases). This receptor was identified in a male donor in good health and CMV-seronegative. What was sequenced was PBMCs. The CDR3 nucleotides are TGTGCCAGCAGCTCGATTACGGGAAGCACAGATACGCAGTATTTT. This gives the protein CASSSITGSTDTQYF.